The 3 T cell receptor beta chains listed next were all sequenced from one sample in a study of cytomegalovirus exposure and HLA in healthy donors. Clones were sequenced by immunoSEQ multiplex PCR, and TCRdb holds only the in-frame ones, with some missing. The top ten clones hold 1.2% of a sample with about 130,000 clones, about 88% of them seen once. The source material was PBMCs. The receptor set was obtained from a woman aged 18-30 years in good health and CMV-seronegative.

This chain uses TRBV7-2 with TRBJ2-5; possibly TRBD1 for D (5 bases). Germline CDR1 reads SGHTA; CDR2 reads FQGNSA. The CDR3 spans 13 residues. Trimming removed 3 bases at V and 1 base at J, with 6 bases between. In DNA form, the CDR3 reads TGTGCCAGCAGCTTTCAGGGCCAAGAGACCCAGTACTTC. Translation: CASSFQGQETQYF.

The V and J genes are TRBV7-3 and TRBJ1-1; D might be TRBD1 (5 bases). With 6 bases removed from V and 1 base from J, the gap between germline ends came to 9 bases. The CDR3 loop spans 13 amino acids. From germline, CDR1 is SGHTA and CDR2 FQGTGA. CDR3 region: CASRRQQNTEAFF. The CDR3 DNA reads as TGTGCCAGCAGGCGACAGCAGAACACTGAAGCTTTCTTT.

In its sample, this clone was seen a few times. The chain joins TRBV7-3 to TRBJ1-6; no reliable D call. CDR1 is SGHTA and CDR2 is FQGTGA in the germline V gene. The CDR3 extends over 14 amino acids. V was shortened by 5 bases and J by 2 bases, with 7 bases between the two germline ends. CDR3 loop: CASSHGTYNSPLHF. CDR3 bases: TGTGCCAGCAGCCACGGGACCTATAATTCACCCCTCCACTTT.